The 25 T cell receptor beta chains below were found in one sample sequenced in a study of blood T cell repertoires in COVID-19. Assay: immunoSEQ multiplex PCR; the TCRdb copy retains only in-frame clones and omits some. The sample gives 170,000 or so clones, around four fifths of which show up once; around 7% is in the top ten. Sequenced material: peripheral blood. These receptors were obtained from a woman aged 40 to 50 with COVID-19, enrolled during active disease.

The chain recombines TRBV27 with TRBJ2-2, with 14 nucleotides matching TRBD2. Germline assignment: CDR1 MNHEY and CDR2 SMNVEV (reference sequence). The CDR3 loop spans 15 amino acids. V was pared by 6 bases and J by 6 bases, with 3 bases of the junction left unmatched. Here the CDR3 DNA reads TGTGCCAGCAGGCGGACTAGCGGGAGGCCCGGGGAGCTGTTTTTT. It is translated as CASRRTSGRPGELFF.

The chain is built from TRBV20-1 and TRBJ2-5; no clear D gene. Per germline, CDR1 DFQATT and CDR2 SNEGSKA (reference sequence). Between the trimmed V and J ends, which lost 3 bases and 8 bases, there was a span of 19 bases. This CDR3 spans 14 amino acids. This CDR3 is CSASFLGALDTQYF. CDR3 in DNA: TGCAGTGCTAGTTTTCTGGGCGCCTTGGATACCCAGTACTTC.

The V gene is TRBV5-1, the J gene TRBJ2-3; TRBD2 aligns across 9 bases. Per germline, CDR1 SGHRS and CDR2 YFSETQ. The length of the CDR3 is 15 residues. J gave up 1 base and V 3 bases, and 3 bases lay outside the gene matches. The DNA of the CDR3 is TGCGCCAGCAGCTCTCGACTAGCGGGCACAGATACGCAGTATTTT. Translated, it gives CASSSRLAGTDTQYF.

The chain has TRBV5-4 and TRBJ2-3; D is possibly TRBD1 (6 bases). CDR3 length equals 15 residues. The germline V gene has CDR1 SGHNT and CDR2 YYREEE (reference sequence). V was pared by 4 bases and J by 0 bases, with 12 bases between. CDR3 DNA: TGTGCCAGCAGCATGGACAGCACCAGCACAGATACGCAGTATTTT. This sequence encodes CASSMDSTSTDTQYF.

The chain uses TRBV7-2 and TRBJ1-2; D may be TRBD1 (5 bases). Germline assignment: CDR1 SGHTA and CDR2 FQGNSA. V lost 2 bases to trimming and J lost 4 bases, with 11 bases between them. The CDR3 runs to 14 residues. CDR3 residues: CASSLQGYSYGYTF. CDR3 DNA sequence: TGTGCCAGCAGCTTACAGGGCTACAGCTATGGCTACACCTTC. The full variable domain, with the rest looked up from reference TRBV7-2 and TRBJ1-2, is GAGVSQSPSNKVTEKGKDVELRCDPISGHTALYWYRQSLGQGLEFLIYFQGNSAPDKSGLPSDRFSAERTGGSVSTLTIQRTQQEDSAVYLCASSLQGYSYGYTFGSGTRLTVV.

CDR3 DNA sequence: TGTGCCAGCAGCGTAGGGTCGGGGGGCGAGACGAGCTACAATGAGCAGTTCTTC. The encoded protein is CASSVGSGGETSYNEQFF. The chain employs TRBV9 and TRBJ2-1; TRBD2 might be the D (7 bases). The germline V and J ends were trimmed by 0 bases and 3 bases, with 19 bases remaining between them. The CDR3 is made up of 18 amino acids. Per the germline V gene, CDR1 is SGDLS and CDR2 is YYNGEE.

The V call is TRBV28, the J call TRBJ2-1; D gene uncertain. V was shortened by 5 bases and J by 2 bases, with 4 bases between the two germline ends. This CDR3 has 12 residues. CDR1 and CDR2 (germline): MDHEN, SYDVKM. The CDR3 spells CASSATYNEQFF. In nucleotides, the CDR3 is TGTGCCAGCAGTGCGACCTACAATGAGCAGTTCTTC.

The CDR3 region has the DNA TGTGCCAGTAACAGGGCGGGTTATGGCTACACCTTC. It codes for CASNRAGYGYTF. This rearrangement joins TRBV28 to TRBJ1-2, with a possible D match to TRBD1 (6 bases). V lost 9 bases, J lost 5 bases, and 13 bases lay in between. The CDR3 contains 12 residues. Per the germline V gene, CDR1 is MDHEN and CDR2 is SYDVKM.

The chain uses TRBV6-5 and TRBJ2-7; the match to TRBD1 covers 8 bases. The V segment lost 2 bases and the J segment 6 bases; nucleotides outside the gene matches: 3. Germline V gives CDR1 MNHEY, CDR2 SVGAGI. CDR3 length: 13 residues. CDR3 protein: CASSYRTGSEQYF. CDR3 nucleotide sequence: TGTGCCAGCAGTTACAGGACAGGGAGCGAGCAGTACTTC.

V and J are TRBV19 and TRBJ2-1, with TRBD2 matching 8 bases. Germline CDR1 reads LNHDA; CDR2 reads SQIVND (reference sequence). The CDR3 spans 15 residues. V was clipped by 7 bases and J by 9 bases; unmatched bases: 14. The CDR3: CASKLPGGRDFEQFF. The CDR3 DNA reads as TGTGCCAGTAAGCTTCCGGGAGGGAGGGATTTTGAGCAGTTCTTC.

This sequence joins TRBV27 and TRBJ1-2; 10 nucleotides match TRBD1. The germline V gene has CDR1 MNHEY and CDR2 SMNVEV (reference sequence). The CDR3 runs to 15 residues. J lost 7 bases, V lost 7 bases, and 12 bases had no gene match. The CDR3, as DNA: TGTGCCAGCAATAGTCACTATGGGGACAGGGGTGGCTACACCTTC. Its protein product is CASNSHYGDRGGYTF.

This clone has only one observation. The J gene is TRBJ1-3, the V gene TRBV18, with TRBD1 matching over 12 bases. This CDR3 has 17 amino acids. Germline assignment: CDR1 KGHSH and CDR2 LQKENI. Germline trimming cut 3 bases from V and 2 bases from J; bases unmatched to any gene: 5. CDR3 sequence reads: CASSPKGQGATGNTIYF. The CDR3 region has the DNA TGTGCCAGCTCACCTAAGGGACAGGGGGCAACTGGAAACACCATATATTTT.

This chain's CDR3 is CASGFLETGVGNTEAFF. As DNA, the CDR3 is TGTGCCAGCGGATTTCTTGAAACAGGGGTGGGGAACACTGAAGCTTTCTTT. This chain connects TRBV11-2 to TRBJ1-1; TRBD1 matches 7 bases. This CDR3 region has 17 residues. Germline CDR1 SGHAT, CDR2 FQNNGV. J was trimmed by 1 base and V by 8 bases; bases with no gene match: 16.

This clone was picked up a small number of times. This chain links TRBV18 with TRBJ2-2; 10 nucleotides agree with TRBD2. There are 16 residues in the CDR3. V gave up 2 bases and J gave up 7 bases; unmatched junction bases: 7. The germline V gene encodes CDR1 KGHSH and CDR2 LQKENI. In DNA form, the CDR3 reads TGTGCCAGCTCACCATCTCGGACTAGCGGAATCGGGGAGCTGTTTTTT. Translating gives CASSPSRTSGIGELFF.

J is TRBJ2-1 and V is TRBV23-1, with 12 bases lining up with TRBD2. TRBV23-1 is assigned to the ORF class and has an uncertain function. CDR3 length equals 16 residues. V shed 2 bases, J shed 5 bases, and the junction held 4 bases outside the gene matches. CDR3 bases: TGCGCCAGCAGTCAACAGACTAGCGGGGGCAACAATGAGCAGTTCTTC. Translating it yields CASSQQTSGGNNEQFF.

The V and J genes are TRBV18 and TRBJ2-5; 8 bases are shared with TRBD2. In germline, CDR1 is KGHSH, CDR2 LQKENI. V lost 3 bases and J lost 5; bases outside the gene matches: 5. CDR3 length equals 14 residues. The CDR3 DNA is TGTGCCAGCTCACCCCAGACTAGCGTCGAGACCCAGTACTTC. Residues: CASSPQTSVETQYF.

CDR3 DNA: TGTGCCAGCAGTTATAGTAGCGCACAAGAGACCCAGTACTTC. Translated, it gives CASSYSSAQETQYF. The chain carries TRBV6-6 and TRBJ2-5, with TRBD2 as a possible D gene (5 bases). This CDR3 comprises 14 residues. Germline CDR1 is MNHNY and CDR2 is SVGAGI (reference sequence). The ends were cut back, 3 bases at V and 2 bases at J, with 10 bases in the middle.

This clone was observed a handful of times. This chain uses TRBV28 with TRBJ2-7; maybe TRBD1 (6 bases). The CDR3 runs 15 residues. Germline V gene data show CDR1 as MDHEN and CDR2 as SYDVKM. Trimming removed 2 bases at V and 5 bases at J, with 16 bases between. Written as DNA, the CDR3 is TGTGCCAGCAGTTTAACTCCCCAGGGGTCCCACGAGCAGTACTTC. Protein product: CASSLTPQGSHEQYF.

There are a few counts of this clone. This rearrangement joins TRBV6-5 to TRBJ2-2; 7 positions match TRBD2. This CDR3 comprises 15 residues. Germline V CDR1 and CDR2: MNHEY, SVGAGI. Trimming at V came to 7 bases and at J to 5 bases, leaving 10 bases not matched to a gene. The CDR3 spells CASTLEPGGTGELFF. CDR3 nucleotides: TGTGCCAGCACCCTAGAGCCCGGGGGGACCGGGGAGCTGTTTTTT.

The chain employs TRBV19 and TRBJ2-7; TRBD2 matches 14 bases. The ends lost 7 bases at V and 6 bases at J; junction bases unmatched: 2. This CDR3 has 13 residues. Germline-derived CDR1 and CDR2 are LNHDA and SQIVND (reference sequence). CDR3 coding DNA: TGTGCCAGTAAAGGACTAGCGGGAGGCGAGCAGTACTTC. Amino acid sequence: CASKGLAGGEQYF.

In regard to this clone: The junction departs from the called germline gene at one end, perhaps through a read error. V usage is TRBV11-3 and J usage is TRBJ2-3; no clear D. Germline values: CDR1 SGHNT, CDR2 YENEEA. CDR3 length: 14 amino acids. The CDR3 is CASSLAQSTDTQYF. The CDR3 coding sequence is TGTGCCAGCAGTTTAGCACAGAGCACAGATACGCAGTATTTT. The variable domain in full, with the rest retrieved from reference TRBV11-3 and TRBJ2-3, is EAGVVQSPRYKIIEKKQPVAFWCNPISGHNTLYWYLQNLGQGPELLIRYENEEAVDDSQLPKDRFSAERLKGVDSTLKIQPAELGDSAVYLCASSLAQSTDTQYFGPGTRLTVL.

This chain connects TRBV15 to TRBJ1-6, with a tentative D call TRBD1 (5 bases). Germline V gives CDR1 LNHNV, CDR2 YYDKDF (reference sequence). The CDR3 contains 15 residues. Trimming removed 5 bases from V and 14 bases from J, with 22 bases in between. The CDR3 DNA is TGTGCCACCAGCTCCCTAGACAGCCCTCGGGAGGCCCTCCACTTT. It codes for CATSSLDSPREALHF.

The genes are TRBV7-2 and TRBJ2-7; perhaps TRBD2 as D (7 bases). Germline values: CDR1 SGHTA, CDR2 FQGNSA. There are 15 residues in the CDR3. V gave up 5 bases and J gave up 11 bases, with 25 bases separating them. The CDR3 bases are TGTGCCAGCAGCCAACTTGTGGTACAGGGAGGGTCAAAGTACTTC. This translates into CASSQLVVQGGSKYF. The full variable domain, its missing parts supplied by reference TRBV7-2 and TRBJ2-7, is GAGVSQSPSNKVTEKGKDVELRCDPISGHTALYWYRQSLGQGLEFLIYFQGNSAPDKSGLPSDRFSAERTGGSVSTLTIQRTQQEDSAVYLCASSQLVVQGGSKYFGPGTRLTVT.

This clone was seen just once. The chain carries TRBV15 and TRBJ1-1; tentative D call: TRBD1 (5 bases). The ends were cut back, 0 bases at V and 5 bases at J, with 16 bases in the middle. The CDR3 extends over 16 amino acids. The germline CDR1 and CDR2 sequences are LNHNV and YYDKDF (reference sequence). The CDR3 loop is CATSRDRARVETEAFF. CDR3 in DNA: TGTGCCACCAGCAGAGATCGGGCCAGGGTTGAGACTGAAGCTTTCTTT.

The rearrangement uses TRBV14 and TRBJ1-1, with unresolved D. The V and J ends lost 8 bases and 3 bases respectively, with 16 bases between them. CDR1 and CDR2 (germline): SGHDN, FVKESK. The CDR3 spans 14 residues. CDR3 sequence (DNA): TGTGCCAGCCGCCCTCGAGTACCGGACACTGAAGCTTTCTTT. It yields the protein CASRPRVPDTEAFF.